This entry features one T cell receptor (beta chain) sequence. The sample comes from a study of blood T cell repertoires in COVID-19. In the study overall: Sample material is recorded as cDNA or gDNA derived from T cells, B-cell-depleted T cells, or PBMCs.

In the original processing: Nucleated cell counts were estimated from reference gene primer amplification. Produced via immunoSEQ multiplex PCR; TCRdb's table is partial and in-frame only. V and J calls and clone size are as listed in that table; D and trimming were resolved from the DNA. The sample has tens of thousands of clones, about 90% seen once. V lost 2 bases, J lost 4 bases, and 7 bases lay in between. Germline CDR1 reads SGHDT; CDR2 reads YYEEEE. CDR3 length: 12 residues. The chain is built from TRBV5-6 and TRBJ2-7, with D uncertain. The source of this sequence is a man aged 45-65 years with active COVID-19. Sequences were obtained from peripheral blood. The CDR3 loop reads CASSLVRYEQYF. The CDR3 DNA sequence: TGTGCCAGCAGCTTAGTTAGATACGAGCAGTACTTC. The whole variable domain, filled in from reference TRBV5-6 and TRBJ2-7, reads DAGVTQSPTHLIKTRGQQVTLRCSPKSGHDTVSWYQQALGQGPQFIFQYYEEEERQRGNFPDRFSGHQFPNYSSELNVNALLLGDSALYLCASSLVRYEQYFGPGTRLTVT.